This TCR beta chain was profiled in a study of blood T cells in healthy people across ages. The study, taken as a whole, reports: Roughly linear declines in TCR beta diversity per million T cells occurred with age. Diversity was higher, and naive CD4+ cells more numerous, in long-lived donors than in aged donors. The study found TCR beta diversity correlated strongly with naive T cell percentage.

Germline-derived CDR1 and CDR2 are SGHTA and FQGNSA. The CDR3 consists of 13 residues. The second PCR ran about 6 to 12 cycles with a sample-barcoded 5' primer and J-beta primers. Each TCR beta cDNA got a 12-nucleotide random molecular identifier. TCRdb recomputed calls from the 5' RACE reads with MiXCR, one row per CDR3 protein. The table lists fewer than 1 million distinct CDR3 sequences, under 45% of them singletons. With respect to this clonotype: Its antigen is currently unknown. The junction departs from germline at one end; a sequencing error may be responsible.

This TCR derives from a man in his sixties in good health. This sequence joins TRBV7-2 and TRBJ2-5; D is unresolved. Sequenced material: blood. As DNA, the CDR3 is TGTGCCAGCAGCTTTGCCGGCGCGGAGACCCGGTACTTC. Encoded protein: CASSFAGAETRYF.